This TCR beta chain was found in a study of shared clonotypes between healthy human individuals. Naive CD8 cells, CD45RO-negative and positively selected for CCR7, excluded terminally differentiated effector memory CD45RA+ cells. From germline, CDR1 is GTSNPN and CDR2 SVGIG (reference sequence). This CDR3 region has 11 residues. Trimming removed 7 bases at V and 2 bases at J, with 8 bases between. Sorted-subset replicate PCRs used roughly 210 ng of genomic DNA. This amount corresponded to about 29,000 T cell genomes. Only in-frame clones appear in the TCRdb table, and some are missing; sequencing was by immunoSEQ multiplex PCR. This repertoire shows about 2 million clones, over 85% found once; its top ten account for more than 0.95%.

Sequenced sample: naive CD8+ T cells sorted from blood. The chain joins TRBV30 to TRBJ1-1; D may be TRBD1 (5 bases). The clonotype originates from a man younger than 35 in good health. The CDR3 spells CALDINTEAFF. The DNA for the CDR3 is TGTGCCTTGGACATCAACACTGAAGCTTTCTTT.